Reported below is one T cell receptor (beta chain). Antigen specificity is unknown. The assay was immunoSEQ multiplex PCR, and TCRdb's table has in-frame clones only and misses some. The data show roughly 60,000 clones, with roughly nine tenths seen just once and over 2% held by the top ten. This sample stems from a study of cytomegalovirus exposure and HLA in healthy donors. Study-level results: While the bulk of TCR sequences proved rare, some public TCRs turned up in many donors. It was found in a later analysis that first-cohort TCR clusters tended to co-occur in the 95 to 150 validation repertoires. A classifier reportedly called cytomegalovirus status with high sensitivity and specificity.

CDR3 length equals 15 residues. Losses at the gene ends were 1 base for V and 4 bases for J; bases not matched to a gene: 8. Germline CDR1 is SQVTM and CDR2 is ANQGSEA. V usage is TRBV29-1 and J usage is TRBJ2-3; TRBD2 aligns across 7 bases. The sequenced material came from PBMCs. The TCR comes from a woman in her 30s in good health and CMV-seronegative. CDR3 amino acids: CSVEGVGGPSDTQYF. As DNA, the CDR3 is TGCAGCGTTGAAGGGGTGGGAGGGCCCTCAGATACGCAGTATTTT.